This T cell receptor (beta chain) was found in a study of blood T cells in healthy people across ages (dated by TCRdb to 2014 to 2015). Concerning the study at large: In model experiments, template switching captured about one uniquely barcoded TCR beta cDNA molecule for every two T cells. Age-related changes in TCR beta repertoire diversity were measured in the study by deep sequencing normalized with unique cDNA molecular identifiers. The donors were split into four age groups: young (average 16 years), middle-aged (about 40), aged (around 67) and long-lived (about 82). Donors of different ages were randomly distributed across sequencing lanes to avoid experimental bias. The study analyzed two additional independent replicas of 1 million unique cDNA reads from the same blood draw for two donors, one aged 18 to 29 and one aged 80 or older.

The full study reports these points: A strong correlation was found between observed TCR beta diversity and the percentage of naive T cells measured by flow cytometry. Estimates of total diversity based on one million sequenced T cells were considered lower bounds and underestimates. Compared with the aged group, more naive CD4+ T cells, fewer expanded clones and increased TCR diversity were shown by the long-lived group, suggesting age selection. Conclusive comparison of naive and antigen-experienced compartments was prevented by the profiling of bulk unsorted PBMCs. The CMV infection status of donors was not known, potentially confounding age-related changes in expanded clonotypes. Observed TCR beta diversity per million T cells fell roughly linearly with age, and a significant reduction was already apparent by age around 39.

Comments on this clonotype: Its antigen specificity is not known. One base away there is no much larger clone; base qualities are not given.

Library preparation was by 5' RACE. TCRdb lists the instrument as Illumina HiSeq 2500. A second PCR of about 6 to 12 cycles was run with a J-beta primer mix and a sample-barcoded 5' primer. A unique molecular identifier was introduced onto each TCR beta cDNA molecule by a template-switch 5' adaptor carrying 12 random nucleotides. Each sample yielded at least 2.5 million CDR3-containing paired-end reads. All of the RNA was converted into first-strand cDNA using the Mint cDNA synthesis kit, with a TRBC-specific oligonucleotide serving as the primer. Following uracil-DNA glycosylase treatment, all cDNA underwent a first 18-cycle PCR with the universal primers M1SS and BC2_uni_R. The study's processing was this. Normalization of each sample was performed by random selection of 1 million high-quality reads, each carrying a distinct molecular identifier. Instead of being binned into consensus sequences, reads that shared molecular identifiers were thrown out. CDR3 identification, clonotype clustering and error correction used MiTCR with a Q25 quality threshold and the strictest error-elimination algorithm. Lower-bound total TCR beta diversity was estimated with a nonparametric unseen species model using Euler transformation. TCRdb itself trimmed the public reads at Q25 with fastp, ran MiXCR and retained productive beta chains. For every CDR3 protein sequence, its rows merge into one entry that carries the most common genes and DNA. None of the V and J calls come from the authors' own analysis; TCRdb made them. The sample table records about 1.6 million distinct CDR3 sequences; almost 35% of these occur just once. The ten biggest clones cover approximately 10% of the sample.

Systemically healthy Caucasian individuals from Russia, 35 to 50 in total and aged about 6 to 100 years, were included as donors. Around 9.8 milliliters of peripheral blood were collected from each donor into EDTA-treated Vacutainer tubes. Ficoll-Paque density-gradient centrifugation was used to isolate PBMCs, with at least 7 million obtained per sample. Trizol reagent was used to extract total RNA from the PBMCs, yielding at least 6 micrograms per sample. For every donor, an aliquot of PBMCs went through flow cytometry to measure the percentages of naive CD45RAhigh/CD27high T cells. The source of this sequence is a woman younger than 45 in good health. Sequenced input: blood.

CDR3 protein: CASSEGQNPEVGYTF. The DNA is TGCGCCAGCAGTGAGGGACAGAACCCCGAAGTTGGCTACACCTTC. The chain is made from TRBV10-1 and TRBJ1-2; TRBD1 is possibly the D segment (6 matching bases). Counted from cysteine to phenylalanine, this CDR3 has 15 amino acids. Of the read, only the CDR3 DNA is kept; its 45 bases are in frame from base 1. V is clipped by 2 bases and J by 7 bases, and the sequence between their germline boundaries is 17 bases long. The germline V gene (reference sequence) supplies CDR1 WNHNN and CDR2 SYGVQD.